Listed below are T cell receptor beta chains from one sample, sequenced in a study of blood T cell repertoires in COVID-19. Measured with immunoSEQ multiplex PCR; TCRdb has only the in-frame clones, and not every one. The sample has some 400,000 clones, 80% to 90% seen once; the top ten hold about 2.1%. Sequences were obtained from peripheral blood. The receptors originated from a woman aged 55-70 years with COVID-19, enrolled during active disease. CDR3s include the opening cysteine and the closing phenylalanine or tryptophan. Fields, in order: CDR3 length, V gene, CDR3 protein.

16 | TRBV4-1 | CASSQGQPGEGYEQYF
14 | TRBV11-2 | CASSLGTADEKLFF
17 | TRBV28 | CASSLLAGGRRFNEQFF
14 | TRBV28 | CAVTSRGLGETQYF
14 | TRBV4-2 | CASSQGGGRTEAFF
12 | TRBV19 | CASTITGGSYTF
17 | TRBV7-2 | CASSPTSGGAVTDTQYF
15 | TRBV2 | CASSDYRGSYNEQFF
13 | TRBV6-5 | CASQGATNEKLFF
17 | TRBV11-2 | CASSLGGGRGNTGELFF
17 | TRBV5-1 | CASSLGLAGRSTDTQYF
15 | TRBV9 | CASSVVSGGIDEQFF
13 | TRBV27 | CASSPMSGQPQHF
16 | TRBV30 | CAWSPKGARYNSPLHF
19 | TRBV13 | CASSLVGAGGISGANVLTF
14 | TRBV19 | CASSDRGELYEQYF
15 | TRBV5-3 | CARRELVAGTDTQYF
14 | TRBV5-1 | CASRLREGEDKQYF
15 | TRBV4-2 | CASSQAGGDTDTQYF
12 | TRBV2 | CASTRQGGGYTF
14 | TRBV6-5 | CASSFGTGDYEQYF
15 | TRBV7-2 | CASSPLAGVTYEQYF
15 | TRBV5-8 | CASRSGTSLTDTQYF
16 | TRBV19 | CASSRGTGEVGTEAFF
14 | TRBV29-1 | CSVRTGTENTEAFF
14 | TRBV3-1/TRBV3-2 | CASSQIQGVQPQHF
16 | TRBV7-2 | CASSHELASGTDTQYF
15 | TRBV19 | CASKRDRVVSTEAFF
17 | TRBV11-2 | CASSPGGVSGSGNTIYF
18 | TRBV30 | CAWSVQWAGQYSNQPQHF
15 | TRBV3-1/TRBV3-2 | CASSQETRGGYEQYF
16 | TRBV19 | CASTNQGRANTGELFF
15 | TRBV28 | CASSLQGRGAYTIYF
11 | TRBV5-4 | CASGQGYEQYF
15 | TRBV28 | CASRSHGGKNTEAFF
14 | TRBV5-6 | CASSLASGGDTQYF
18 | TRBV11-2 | CASSLDRLAGANTGELFF
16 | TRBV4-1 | CASSQDRSGGVFEQFF
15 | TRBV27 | CASSPDGLELETQYF
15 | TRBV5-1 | CASSLGGQGWYGYTF
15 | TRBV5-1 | CASSFTYHGSAEQFF
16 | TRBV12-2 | CASRLFRGQSNQPQHF